The rows below give T cell receptor beta chains drawn from one sample of a study of blood T cell repertoires in COVID-19. TCRdb keeps only in-frame clones here, not all; method: immunoSEQ multiplex PCR. This table has 220,000 or so clones, approximately 85% appearing once. What was sequenced was peripheral blood. Receptors originate from an elderly woman with COVID-19, enrolled during active disease. CDR3s include the opening cysteine and the closing phenylalanine or tryptophan. A D gene is named only where the DNA matches it firmly. Some rows mark clone size as missing; the rest say once, few, many or name a class of expanded clone.

clone_size cdr3_length d_call j_call v_call cdr3_aa cdr3_nt
. 17 TRBD2 TRBJ2-1 TRBV15 CATSRASGRALVNEQFF TGTGCCACCAGCAGAGCTAGCGGGAGGGCCTTGGTAAATGAGCAGTTCTTC
once 14 TRBD1 TRBJ1-2 TRBV27 CASRNLGQAYGYTF TGTGCCAGCAGAAACCTGGGACAGGCCTATGGCTACACCTTC
few 15 . TRBJ2-2 TRBV7-2 CASSLKAGGTGELFF TGTGCCAGCAGCCTTAAGGCGGGTGGAACCGGGGAGCTGTTTTTT
few 16 TRBD2 TRBJ2-1 TRBV18 CASSFLAGGSYNEQFF TGTGCCAGCTCGTTTCTAGCGGGGGGATCCTACAATGAGCAGTTCTTC
. 16 TRBD2 TRBJ2-5 TRBV5-4 CASSFGLAGAQETQYF TGTGCCAGCAGCTTTGGACTAGCGGGGGCCCAAGAGACCCAGTACTTC
. 17 TRBD2 TRBJ2-2 TRBV11-2 CASSSGTSGSLYGELFF TGTGCCAGCAGCTCCGGGACTAGCGGGAGTCTATACGGGGAGCTGTTTTTT
. 16 TRBD1 TRBJ2-2 TRBV5-1 CASSLMVGGNTGELFF TGCGCCAGCAGCCTTATGGTAGGGGGCAACACCGGGGAGCTGTTTTTT
. 14 . TRBJ1-1 TRBV5-1 CASSLQGGGTEAFF TGCGCCAGCAGCTTGCAGGGAGGGGGCACTGAAGCTTTCTTT
. 14 TRBD2 TRBJ2-1 TRBV27 CASSLAARYNEQFF TGTGCCAGCAGTCTAGCGGCCCGCTACAATGAGCAGTTCTTC
. 12 TRBD1 TRBJ1-2 TRBV6-5 CATSGTGYGYTF TGTGCCACGTCCGGGACAGGCTATGGCTACACCTTC